This note documents a single T cell receptor (beta chain) sequence. Its antigen is currently unknown. Germline and junction disagree at one end, which may indicate a read error. This sample is part of a study of molecular identifiers for immune sequencing clone quantification. In TCRdb, the PCR reads were re-called with MiXCR into one record per CDR3 protein. The repertoire holds more than 450,000 distinct CDR3 sequences, about 21% seen once, with roughly 0.81% in the top ten. General study points: Barcode sharing among identical TCR molecules could make large clones appear smaller.

The CDR3 runs 17 residues. The chain employs TRBV5-3 and TRBJ1-2; 12 bases are shared with TRBD1. TRBV5-3 is treated as an ORF (open reading frame) with a function not yet certain. The sequencing input was naive CD8+ T cells from blood, with Jurkat cell RNA spiked in. Subset reported: FACS-sorted CD8+CD4-CCR7+CD45RA+ naive T cells. The clonotype comes from a human donor in good health. Some libraries in this study had Jurkat cell RNA spiked in. In DNA form, the CDR3 reads TGTACCAGCAGCTTGGCCCTGGGACAGGGGGCAGAATATGGCTACACCTTC. Protein: CTSSLALGQGAEYGYTF.